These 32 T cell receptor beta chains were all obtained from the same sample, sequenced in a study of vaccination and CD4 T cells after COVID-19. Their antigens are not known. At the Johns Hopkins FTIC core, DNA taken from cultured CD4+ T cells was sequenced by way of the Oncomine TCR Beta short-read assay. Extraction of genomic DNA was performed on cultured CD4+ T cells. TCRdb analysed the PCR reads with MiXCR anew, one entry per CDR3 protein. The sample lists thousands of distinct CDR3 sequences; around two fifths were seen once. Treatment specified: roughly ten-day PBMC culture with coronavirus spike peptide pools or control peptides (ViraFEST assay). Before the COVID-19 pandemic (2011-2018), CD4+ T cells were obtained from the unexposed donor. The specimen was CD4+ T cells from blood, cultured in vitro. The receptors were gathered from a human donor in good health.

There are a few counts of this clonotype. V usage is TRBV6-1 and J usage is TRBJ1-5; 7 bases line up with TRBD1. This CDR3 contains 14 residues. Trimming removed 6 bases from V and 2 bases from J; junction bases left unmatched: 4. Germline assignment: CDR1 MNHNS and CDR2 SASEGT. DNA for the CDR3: TGTGCCAGCAGGCGGCAGGGGGGCAATCAGCCCCAGCATTTT. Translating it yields CASRRQGGNQPQHF.

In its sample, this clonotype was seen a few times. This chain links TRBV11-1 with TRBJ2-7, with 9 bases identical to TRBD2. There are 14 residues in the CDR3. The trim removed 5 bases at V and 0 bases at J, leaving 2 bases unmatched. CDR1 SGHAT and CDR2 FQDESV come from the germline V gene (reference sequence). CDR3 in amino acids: CASSRSGSSYEQYF. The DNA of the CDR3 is TGTGCCAGCAGCCGTAGCGGGAGCTCCTACGAGCAGTACTTC.

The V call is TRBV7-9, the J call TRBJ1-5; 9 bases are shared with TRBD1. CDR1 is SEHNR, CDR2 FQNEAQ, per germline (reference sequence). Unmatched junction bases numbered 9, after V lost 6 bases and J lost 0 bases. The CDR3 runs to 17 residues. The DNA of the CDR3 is TGTGCCAGCAGGCCGGGACAGGGAAAATATAGCAATCAGCCCCAGCATTTT. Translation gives CASRPGQGKYSNQPQHF.

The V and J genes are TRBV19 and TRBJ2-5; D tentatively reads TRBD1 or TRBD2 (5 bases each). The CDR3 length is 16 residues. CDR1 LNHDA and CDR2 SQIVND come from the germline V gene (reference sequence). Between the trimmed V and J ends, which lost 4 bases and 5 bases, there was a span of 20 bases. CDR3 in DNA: TGTGCCAGTAGTAGACTTCATAGCGATTGGGGGGAGACCCAGTACTTC. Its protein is CASSRLHSDWGETQYF.

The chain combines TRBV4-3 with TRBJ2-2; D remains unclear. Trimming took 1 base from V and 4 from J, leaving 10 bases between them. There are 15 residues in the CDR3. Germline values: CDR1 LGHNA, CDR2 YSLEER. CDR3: CASSQGLLGTGELFF. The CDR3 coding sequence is TGCGCCAGCAGCCAAGGTTTGCTGGGCACCGGGGAGCTGTTTTTT.

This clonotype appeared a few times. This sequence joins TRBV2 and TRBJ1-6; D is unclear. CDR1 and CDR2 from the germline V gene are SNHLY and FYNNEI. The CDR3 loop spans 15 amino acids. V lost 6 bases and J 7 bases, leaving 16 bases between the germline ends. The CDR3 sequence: CASRPQTTRNSPLHF. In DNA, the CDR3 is TGTGCCAGCAGGCCCCAGACGACGAGAAATTCACCCCTCCACTTT.

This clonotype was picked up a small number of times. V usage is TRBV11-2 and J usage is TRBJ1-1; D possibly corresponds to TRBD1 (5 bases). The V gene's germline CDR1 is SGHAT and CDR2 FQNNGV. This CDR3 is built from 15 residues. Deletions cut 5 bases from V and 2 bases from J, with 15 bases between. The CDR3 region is CASSPVSTVNTEAFF. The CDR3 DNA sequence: TGTGCCAGCAGCCCAGTATCGACAGTAAACACTGAAGCTTTCTTT.

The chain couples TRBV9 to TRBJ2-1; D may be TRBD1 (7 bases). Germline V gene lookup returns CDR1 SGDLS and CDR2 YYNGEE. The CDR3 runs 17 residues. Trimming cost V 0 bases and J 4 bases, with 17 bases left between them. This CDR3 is CASSVGGGGTVYNEQFF. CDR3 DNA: TGTGCCAGCAGCGTAGGGGGTGGAGGGACAGTATACAATGAGCAGTTCTTC.

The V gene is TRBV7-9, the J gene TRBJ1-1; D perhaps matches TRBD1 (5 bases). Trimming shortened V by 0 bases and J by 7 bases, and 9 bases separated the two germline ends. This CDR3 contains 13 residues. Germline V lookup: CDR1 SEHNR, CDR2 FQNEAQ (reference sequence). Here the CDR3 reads CASSLANGGEAFF. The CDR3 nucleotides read TGTGCCAGCAGCTTAGCGAACGGGGGTGAAGCTTTCTTT.

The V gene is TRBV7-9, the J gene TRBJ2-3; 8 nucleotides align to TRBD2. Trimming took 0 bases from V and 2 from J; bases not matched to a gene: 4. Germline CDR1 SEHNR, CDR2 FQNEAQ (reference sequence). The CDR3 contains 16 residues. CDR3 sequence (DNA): TGTGCCAGCAGCTTAGCTTCGGGAGGGTACACAGATACGCAGTATTTT. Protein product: CASSLASGGYTDTQYF. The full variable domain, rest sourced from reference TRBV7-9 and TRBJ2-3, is DTGVSQNPRHKITKRGQNVTFRCDPISEHNRLYWYRQTLGQGPEFLTYFQNEAQLEKSRLLSDRFSAERPKGSFSTLEIQRTEQGDSAMYLCASSLASGGYTDTQYFGPGTRLTVL.

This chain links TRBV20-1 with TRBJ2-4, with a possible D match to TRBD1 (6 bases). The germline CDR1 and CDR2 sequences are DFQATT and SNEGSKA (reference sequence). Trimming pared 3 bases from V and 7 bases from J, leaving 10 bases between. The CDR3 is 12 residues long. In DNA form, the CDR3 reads TGCAGTGCTAGGGGACACCAGAACATTCAGTACTTC. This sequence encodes CSARGHQNIQYF.

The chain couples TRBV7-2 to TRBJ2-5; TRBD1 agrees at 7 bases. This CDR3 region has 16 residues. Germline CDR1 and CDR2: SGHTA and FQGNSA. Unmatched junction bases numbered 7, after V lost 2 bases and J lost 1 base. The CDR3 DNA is TGTGCCAGCAGCTTAAGACAGGGACGCATCCAAGAGACCCAGTACTTC. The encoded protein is CASSLRQGRIQETQYF.

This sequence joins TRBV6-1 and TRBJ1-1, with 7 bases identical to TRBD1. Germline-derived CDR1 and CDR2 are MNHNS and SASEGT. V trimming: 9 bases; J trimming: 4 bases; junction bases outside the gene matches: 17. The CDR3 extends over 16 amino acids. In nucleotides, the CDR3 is TGTGCCAGTCAGGTGAGGGGGCCAAACACCGTCACTGAAGCTTTCTTT. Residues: CASQVRGPNTVTEAFF.

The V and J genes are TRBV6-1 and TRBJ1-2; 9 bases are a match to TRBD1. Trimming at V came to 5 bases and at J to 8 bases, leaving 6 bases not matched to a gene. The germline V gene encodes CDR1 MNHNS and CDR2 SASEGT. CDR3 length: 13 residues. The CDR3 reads CASSKQGAWGYTF. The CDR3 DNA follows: TGTGCCAGCAGTAAACAGGGGGCTTGGGGCTACACCTTC.

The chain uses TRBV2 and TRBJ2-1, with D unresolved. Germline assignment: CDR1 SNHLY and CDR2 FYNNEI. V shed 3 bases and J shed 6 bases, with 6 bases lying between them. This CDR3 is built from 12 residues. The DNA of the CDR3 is TGTGCCAGCAGTGATGAATCCAATGAGCAGTTCTTC. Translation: CASSDESNEQFF. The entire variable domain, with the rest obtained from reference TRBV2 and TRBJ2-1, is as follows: EPEVTQTPSHQVTQMGQEVILRCVPISNHLYFYWYRQILGQKVEFLVSFYNNEISEKSEIFDDQFSVERPDGSNFTLKIRSTKLEDSAMYFCASSDESNEQFFGPGTRLTVL.

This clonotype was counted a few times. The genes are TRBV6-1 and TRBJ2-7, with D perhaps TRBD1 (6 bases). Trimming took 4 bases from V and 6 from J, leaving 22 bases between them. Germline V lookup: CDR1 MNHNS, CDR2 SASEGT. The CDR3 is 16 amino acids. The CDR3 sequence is CASSVRVRDIRGEQYF. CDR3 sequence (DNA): TGTGCCAGCAGTGTCCGGGTCAGGGACATTCGGGGCGAGCAGTACTTC.

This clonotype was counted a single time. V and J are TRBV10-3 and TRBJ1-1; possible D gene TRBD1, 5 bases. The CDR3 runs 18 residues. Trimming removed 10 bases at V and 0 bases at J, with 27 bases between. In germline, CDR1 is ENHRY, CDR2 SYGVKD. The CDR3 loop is CATARDSPSFAMNTEAFF. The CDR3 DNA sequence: TGTGCCACAGCCCGGGACTCTCCTTCATTTGCTATGAACACTGAAGCTTTCTTT.

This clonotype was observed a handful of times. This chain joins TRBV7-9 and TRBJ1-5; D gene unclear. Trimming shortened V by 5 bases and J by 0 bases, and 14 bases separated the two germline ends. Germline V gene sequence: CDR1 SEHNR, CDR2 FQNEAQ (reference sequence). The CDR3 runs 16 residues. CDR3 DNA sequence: TGTGCCAGCAGCGAATATCTGTCTAATAGCAATCAGCCCCAGCATTTT. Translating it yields CASSEYLSNSNQPQHF.

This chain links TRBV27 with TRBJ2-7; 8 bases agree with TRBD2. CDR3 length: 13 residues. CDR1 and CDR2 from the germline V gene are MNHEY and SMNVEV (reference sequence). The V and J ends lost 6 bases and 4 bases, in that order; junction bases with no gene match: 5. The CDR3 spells CASRASGSYEQYF. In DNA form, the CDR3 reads TGTGCCAGCAGAGCGAGCGGGAGTTACGAGCAGTACTTC.

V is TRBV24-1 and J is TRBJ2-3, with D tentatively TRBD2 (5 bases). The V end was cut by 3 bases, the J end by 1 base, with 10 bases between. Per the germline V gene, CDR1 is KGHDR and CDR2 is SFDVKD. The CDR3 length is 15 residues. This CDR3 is CATSDRTEGTDTQYF. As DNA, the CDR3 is TGTGCCACCAGTGATCGGACTGAGGGCACAGATACGCAGTATTTT.

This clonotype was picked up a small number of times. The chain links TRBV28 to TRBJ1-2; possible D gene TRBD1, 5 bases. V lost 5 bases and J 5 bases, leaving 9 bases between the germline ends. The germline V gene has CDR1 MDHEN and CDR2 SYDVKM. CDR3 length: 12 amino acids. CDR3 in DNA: TGTGCCAGCAGTCCCAGACAGTATGGCTACACCTTC. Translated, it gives CASSPRQYGYTF.

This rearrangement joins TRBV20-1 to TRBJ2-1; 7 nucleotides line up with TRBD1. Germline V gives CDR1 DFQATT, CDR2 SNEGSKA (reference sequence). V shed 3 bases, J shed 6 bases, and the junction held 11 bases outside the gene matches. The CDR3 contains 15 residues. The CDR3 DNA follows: TGCAGTGCTAGGAAGATTGACAGGGACGGCAATGAGCAGTTCTTC. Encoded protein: CSARKIDRDGNEQFF.

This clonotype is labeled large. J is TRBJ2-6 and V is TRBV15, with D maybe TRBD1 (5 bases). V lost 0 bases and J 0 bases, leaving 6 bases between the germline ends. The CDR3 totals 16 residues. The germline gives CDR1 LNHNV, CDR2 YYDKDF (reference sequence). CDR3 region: CATSRDQGSGANVLTF. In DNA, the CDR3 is TGTGCCACCAGCAGAGATCAGGGCTCTGGGGCCAACGTCCTGACTTTC.

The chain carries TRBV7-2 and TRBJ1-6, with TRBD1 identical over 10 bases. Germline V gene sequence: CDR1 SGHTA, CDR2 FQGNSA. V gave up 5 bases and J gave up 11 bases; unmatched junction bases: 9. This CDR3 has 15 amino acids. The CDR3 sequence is CASSPGTGVRAPLHF. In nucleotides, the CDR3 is TGTGCCAGCAGCCCCGGGACAGGGGTTAGGGCACCCCTCCACTTT.

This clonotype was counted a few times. The CDR3, as DNA: TGTGCCACCAGCCGACTAGGAAGGGACCCCCCTTGGGAGCAGTACTTC. It specifies CATSRLGRDPPWEQYF. The chain is built from TRBV15 and TRBJ2-7; D might be TRBD2 (6 bases). The V and J ends lost 5 bases and 7 bases respectively, with 24 bases between them. The germline CDR1 and CDR2 sequences are LNHNV and YYDKDF (reference sequence). The CDR3 length is 16 residues.

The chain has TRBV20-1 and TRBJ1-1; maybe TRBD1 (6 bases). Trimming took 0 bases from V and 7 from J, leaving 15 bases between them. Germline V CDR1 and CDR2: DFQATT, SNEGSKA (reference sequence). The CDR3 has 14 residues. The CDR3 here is CSARDPKGGREAFF. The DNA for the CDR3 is TGCAGTGCTAGAGATCCCAAGGGGGGGCGTGAAGCTTTCTTT.

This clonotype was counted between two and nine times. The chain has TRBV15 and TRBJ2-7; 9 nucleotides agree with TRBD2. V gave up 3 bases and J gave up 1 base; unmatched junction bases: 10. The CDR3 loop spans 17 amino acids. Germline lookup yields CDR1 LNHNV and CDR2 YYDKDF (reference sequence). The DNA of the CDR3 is TGTGCCACCAGCAGGGAATTAAGCGGGAGGACGTCCTACGAGCAGTACTTC. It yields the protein CATSRELSGRTSYEQYF.

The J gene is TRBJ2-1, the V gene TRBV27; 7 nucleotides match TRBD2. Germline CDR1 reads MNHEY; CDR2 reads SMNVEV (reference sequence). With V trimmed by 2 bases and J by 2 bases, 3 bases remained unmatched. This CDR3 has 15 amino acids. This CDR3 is CASSLGLAAYNEQFF. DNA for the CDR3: TGTGCCAGCAGTTTAGGGCTAGCGGCCTACAATGAGCAGTTCTTC.

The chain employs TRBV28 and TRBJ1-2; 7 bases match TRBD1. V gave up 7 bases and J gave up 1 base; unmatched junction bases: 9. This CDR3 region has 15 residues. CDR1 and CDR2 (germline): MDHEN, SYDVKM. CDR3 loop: CASNQGTAFNYGYTF. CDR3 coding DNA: TGTGCCAGCAACCAGGGGACAGCATTTAACTATGGCTACACCTTC.

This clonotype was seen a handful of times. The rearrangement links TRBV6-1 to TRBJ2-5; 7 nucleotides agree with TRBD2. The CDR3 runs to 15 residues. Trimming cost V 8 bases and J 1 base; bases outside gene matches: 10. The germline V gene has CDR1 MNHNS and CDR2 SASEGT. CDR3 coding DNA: TGTGCCAGCGCATCCTTTAGCGGGCCCCAAGAGACCCAGTACTTC. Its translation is CASASFSGPQETQYF.

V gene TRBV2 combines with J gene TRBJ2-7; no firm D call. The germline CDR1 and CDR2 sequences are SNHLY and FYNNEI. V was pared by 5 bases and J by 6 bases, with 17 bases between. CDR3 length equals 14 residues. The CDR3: CASSFSLAAPEQYF. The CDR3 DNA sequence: TGTGCCAGCAGTTTTTCTCTCGCGGCCCCCGAGCAGTACTTC. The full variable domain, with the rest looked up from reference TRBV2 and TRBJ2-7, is EPEVTQTPSHQVTQMGQEVILRCVPISNHLYFYWYRQILGQKVEFLVSFYNNEISEKSEIFDDQFSVERPDGSNFTLKIRSTKLEDSAMYFCASSFSLAAPEQYFGPGTRLTVT.

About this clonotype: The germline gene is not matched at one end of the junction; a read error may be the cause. The CDR3 reads CTISGDGTSNSPLHF. In DNA, the CDR3 is TGTACCATCAGTGGGGACGGGACATCCAATTCACCCCTCCACTTT. The chain is built from TRBV10-3 and TRBJ1-6; possibly TRBD1 for D (6 bases). The CDR3 has 15 residues. Germline CDR1 ENHRY, CDR2 SYGVKD.